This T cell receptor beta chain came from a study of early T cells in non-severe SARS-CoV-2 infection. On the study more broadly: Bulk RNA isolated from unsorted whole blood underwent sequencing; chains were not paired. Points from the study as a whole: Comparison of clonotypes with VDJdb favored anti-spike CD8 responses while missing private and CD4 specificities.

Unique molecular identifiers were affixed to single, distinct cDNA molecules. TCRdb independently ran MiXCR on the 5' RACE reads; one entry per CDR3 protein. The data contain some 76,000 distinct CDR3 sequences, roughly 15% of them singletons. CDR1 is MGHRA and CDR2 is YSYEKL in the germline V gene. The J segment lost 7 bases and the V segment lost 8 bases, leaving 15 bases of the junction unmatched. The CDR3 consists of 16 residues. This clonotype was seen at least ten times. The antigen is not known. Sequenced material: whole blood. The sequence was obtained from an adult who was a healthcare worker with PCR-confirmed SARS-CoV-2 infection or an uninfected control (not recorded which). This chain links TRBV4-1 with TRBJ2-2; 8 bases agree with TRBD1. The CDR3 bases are TGCGCCAGCTTTCCCATCTGGACAGGGTTCGGCGGGGAGCTGTTTTTT. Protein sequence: CASFPIWTGFGGELFF.